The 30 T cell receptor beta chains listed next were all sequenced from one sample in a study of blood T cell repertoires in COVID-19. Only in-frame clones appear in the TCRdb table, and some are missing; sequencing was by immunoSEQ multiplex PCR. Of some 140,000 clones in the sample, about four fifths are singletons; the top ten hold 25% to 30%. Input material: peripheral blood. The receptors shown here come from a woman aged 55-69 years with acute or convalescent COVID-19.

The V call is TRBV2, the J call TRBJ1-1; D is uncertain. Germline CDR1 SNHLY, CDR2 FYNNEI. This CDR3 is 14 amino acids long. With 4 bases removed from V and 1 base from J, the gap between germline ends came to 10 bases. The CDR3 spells CASSGLQTNTEAFF. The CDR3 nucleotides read TGTGCCAGCAGTGGTTTACAGACGAACACTGAAGCTTTCTTT.

CDR3 region: CASSSVANYGYTF. Written as DNA, the CDR3 is TGTGCCAGCAGTAGTGTAGCTAACTATGGCTACACCTTC. The chain employs TRBV2 and TRBJ1-2; D is unresolved. Trimming removed 5 bases from V and 0 bases from J, with 7 bases in between. Looked up from germline, CDR1 is SNHLY and CDR2 is FYNNEI. CDR3 length equals 13 residues.

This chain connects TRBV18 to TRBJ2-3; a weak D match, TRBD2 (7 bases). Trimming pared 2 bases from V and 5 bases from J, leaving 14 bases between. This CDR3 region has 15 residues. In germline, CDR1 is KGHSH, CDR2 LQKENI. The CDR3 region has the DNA TGTGCCAGCTCACCAATGAGGGGGGGGCAAGATACGCAGTATTTT. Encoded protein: CASSPMRGGQDTQYF.

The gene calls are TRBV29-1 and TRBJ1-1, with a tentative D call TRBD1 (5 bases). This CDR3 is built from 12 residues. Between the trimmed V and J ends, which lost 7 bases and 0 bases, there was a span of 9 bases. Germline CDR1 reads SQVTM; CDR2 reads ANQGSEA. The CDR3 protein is CSGGTLNTEAFF. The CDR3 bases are TGCAGCGGAGGGACTTTGAACACTGAAGCTTTCTTT.

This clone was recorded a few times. DNA for the CDR3: TGTGCCAGCAGCGTCTATCGGACTAGCGGATTGAACACCGGGGAGCTGTTTTTT. Its translation: CASSVYRTSGLNTGELFF. The chain is built from TRBV11-2 and TRBJ2-2; 10 bases align to TRBD2. The CDR3 covers 18 residues. Germline V gene lookup returns CDR1 SGHAT and CDR2 FQNNGV. V trimming: 5 bases; J trimming: 1 base; junction bases outside the gene matches: 10.

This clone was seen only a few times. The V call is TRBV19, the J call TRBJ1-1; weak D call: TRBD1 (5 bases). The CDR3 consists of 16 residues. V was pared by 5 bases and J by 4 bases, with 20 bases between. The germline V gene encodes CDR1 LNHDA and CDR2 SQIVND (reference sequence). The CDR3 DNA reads TGTGCCAGTAGTCTCCTCTCGTCGGGGGAGGCCACTGAAGCTTTCTTT. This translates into CASSLLSSGEATEAFF.

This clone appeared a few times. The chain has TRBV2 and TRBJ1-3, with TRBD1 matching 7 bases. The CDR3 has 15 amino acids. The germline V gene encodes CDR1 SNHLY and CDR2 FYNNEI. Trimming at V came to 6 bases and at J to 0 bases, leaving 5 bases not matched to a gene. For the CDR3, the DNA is TGTGCCAGCAGCCAACAGGGGAGCTCTGGAAACACCATATATTTT. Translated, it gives CASSQQGSSGNTIYF.

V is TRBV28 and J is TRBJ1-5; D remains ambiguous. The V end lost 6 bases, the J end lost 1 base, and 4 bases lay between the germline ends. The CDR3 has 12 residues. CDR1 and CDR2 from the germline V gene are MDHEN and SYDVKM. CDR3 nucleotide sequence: TGTGCCAGCAGGACAAGCAATCAGCCCCAGCATTTT. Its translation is CASRTSNQPQHF. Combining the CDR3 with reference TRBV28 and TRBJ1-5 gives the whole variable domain DVKVTQSSRYLVKRTGEKVFLECVQDMDHENMFWYRQDPGLGLRLIYFSYDVKMKEKGDIPEGYSVSREKKERFSLILESASTNQTSMYLCASRTSNQPQHFGDGTRLSIL.

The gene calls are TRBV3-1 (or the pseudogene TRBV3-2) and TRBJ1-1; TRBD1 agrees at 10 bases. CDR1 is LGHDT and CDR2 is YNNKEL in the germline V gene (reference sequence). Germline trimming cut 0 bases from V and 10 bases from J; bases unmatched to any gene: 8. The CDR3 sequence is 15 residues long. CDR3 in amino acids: CASSQDDDRGRRAFF. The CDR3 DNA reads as TGTGCCAGCAGCCAAGACGATGACAGGGGGCGCCGAGCTTTCTTT.

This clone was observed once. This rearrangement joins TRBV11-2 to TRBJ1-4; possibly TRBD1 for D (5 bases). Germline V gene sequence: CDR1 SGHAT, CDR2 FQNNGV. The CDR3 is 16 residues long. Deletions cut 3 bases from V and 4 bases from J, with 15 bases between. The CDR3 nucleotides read TGTGCCAGCAGCTTGATGGGCCGCGGGGGTAATGAAAAACTGTTTTTT. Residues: CASSLMGRGGNEKLFF.

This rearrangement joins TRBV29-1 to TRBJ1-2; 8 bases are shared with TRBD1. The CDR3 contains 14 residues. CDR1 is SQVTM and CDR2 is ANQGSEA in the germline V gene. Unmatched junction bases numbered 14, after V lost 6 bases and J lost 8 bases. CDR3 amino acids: CSVPYQQGVRGYTF. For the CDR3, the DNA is TGCAGCGTGCCTTATCAACAGGGGGTGAGAGGCTACACCTTC.

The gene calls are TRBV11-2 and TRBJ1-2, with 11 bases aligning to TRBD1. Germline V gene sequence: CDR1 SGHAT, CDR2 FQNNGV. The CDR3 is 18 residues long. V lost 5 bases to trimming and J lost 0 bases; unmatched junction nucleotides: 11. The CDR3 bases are TGTGCCAGCAGCCTGGGGGACAGGGGGGGACCAGCTAACTATGGCTACACCTTC. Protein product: CASSLGDRGGPANYGYTF.

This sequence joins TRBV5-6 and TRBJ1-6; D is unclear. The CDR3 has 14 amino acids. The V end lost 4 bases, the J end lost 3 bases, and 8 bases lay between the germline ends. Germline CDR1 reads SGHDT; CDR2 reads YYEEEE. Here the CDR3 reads CASSHLSYNSPLHF. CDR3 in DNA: TGTGCCAGCAGCCACTTGAGCTATAATTCACCCCTCCACTTT.

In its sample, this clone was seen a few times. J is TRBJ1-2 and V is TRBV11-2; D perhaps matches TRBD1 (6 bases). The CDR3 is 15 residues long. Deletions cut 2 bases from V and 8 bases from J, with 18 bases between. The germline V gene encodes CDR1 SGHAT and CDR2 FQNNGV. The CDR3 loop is CASSLMGTSVLGYTF. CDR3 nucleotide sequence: TGTGCCAGCAGCTTAATGGGGACATCGGTCTTGGGCTACACCTTC.

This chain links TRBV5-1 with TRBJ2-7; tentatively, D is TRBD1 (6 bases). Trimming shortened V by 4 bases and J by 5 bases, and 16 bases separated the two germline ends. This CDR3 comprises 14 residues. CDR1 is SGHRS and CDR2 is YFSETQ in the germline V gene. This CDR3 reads CASSRDGTINEQYF. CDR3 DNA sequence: TGCGCCAGCAGCCGCGATGGGACAATCAACGAGCAGTACTTC. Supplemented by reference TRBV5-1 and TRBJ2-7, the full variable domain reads KAGVTQTPRYLIKTRGQQVTLSCSPISGHRSVSWYQQTPGQGLQFLFEYFSETQRNKGNFPGRFSGRQFSNSRSEMNVSTLELGDSALYLCASSRDGTINEQYFGPGTRLTVT.

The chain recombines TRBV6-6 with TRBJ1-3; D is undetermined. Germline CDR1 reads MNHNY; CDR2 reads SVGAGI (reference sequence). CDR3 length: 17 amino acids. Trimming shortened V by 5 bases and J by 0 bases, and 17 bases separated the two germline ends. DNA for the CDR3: TGTGCCAGCAGTCCCCGTAGGCTGGGCCCCTCTGGAAACACCATATATTTT. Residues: CASSPRRLGPSGNTIYF.

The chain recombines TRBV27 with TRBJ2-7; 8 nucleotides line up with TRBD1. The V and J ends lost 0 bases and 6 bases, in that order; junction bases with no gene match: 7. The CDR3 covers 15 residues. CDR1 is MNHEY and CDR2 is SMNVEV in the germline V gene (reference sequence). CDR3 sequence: CASSLSGRGRAEQYF. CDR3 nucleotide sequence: TGTGCCAGCAGTTTATCGGGCAGGGGGCGCGCCGAGCAGTACTTC.

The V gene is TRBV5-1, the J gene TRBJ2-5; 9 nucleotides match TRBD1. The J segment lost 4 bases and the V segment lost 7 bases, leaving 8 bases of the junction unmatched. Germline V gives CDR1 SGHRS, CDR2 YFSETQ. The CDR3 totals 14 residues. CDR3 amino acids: CASGDRATIETQYF. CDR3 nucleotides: TGCGCCAGCGGGGACAGGGCTACAATAGAGACCCAGTACTTC. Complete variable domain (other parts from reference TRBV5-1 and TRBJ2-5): KAGVTQTPRYLIKTRGQQVTLSCSPISGHRSVSWYQQTPGQGLQFLFEYFSETQRNKGNFPGRFSGRQFSNSRSEMNVSTLELGDSALYLCASGDRATIETQYFGPGTRLLVL.

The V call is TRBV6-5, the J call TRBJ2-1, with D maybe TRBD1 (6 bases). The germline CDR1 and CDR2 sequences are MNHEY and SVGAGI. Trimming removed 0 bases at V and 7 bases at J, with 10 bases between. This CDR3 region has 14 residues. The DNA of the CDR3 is TGTGCCAGCAGTTACTCGGGTAGGGGGAATGAGCAGTTCTTC. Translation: CASSYSGRGNEQFF.

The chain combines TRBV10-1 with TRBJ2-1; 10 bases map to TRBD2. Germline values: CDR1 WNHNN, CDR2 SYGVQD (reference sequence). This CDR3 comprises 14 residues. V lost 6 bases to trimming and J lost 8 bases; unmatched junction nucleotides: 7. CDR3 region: CASSPQAGGDEQFF. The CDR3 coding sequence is TGCGCCAGCAGCCCCCAAGCGGGGGGGGATGAGCAGTTCTTC.

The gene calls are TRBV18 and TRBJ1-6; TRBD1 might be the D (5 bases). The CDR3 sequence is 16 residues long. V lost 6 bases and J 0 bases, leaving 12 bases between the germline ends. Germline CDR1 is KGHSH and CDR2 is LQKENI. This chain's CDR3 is CASSQTGTSYNSPLHF. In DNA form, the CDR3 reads TGTGCCAGCTCGCAAACAGGAACCTCCTATAATTCACCCCTCCACTTT.

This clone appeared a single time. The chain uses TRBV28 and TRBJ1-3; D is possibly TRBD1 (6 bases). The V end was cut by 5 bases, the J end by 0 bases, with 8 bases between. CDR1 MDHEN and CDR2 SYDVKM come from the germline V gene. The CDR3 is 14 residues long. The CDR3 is CASSTGTSGNTIYF. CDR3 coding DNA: TGTGCCAGCAGTACAGGGACCTCTGGAAACACCATATATTTT.

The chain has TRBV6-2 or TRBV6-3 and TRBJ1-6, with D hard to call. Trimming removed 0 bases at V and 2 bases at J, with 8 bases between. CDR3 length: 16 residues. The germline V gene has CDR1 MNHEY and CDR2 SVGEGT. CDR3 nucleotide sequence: TGTGCCAGCAGTTACTCGAGCGGCACCTATAATTCACCCCTCCACTTT. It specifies CASSYSSGTYNSPLHF.

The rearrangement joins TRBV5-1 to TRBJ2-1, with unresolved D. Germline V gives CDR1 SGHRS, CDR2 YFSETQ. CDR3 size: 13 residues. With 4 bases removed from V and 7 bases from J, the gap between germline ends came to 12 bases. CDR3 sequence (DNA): TGCGCCAGCAGCACTACCGTAGGAAATGAGCAGTTCTTC. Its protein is CASSTTVGNEQFF.

This CDR3 reads CSVEGYRGSETQYF. The CDR3, as DNA: TGCAGCGTTGAAGGATACAGGGGATCGGAGACCCAGTACTTC. J is TRBJ2-5 and V is TRBV29-1, with 7 bases fitting TRBD1. Germline V gene lookup returns CDR1 SQVTM and CDR2 ANQGSEA. V was pared by 1 base and J by 5 bases, with 7 bases of the junction left unmatched. This CDR3 contains 14 residues.

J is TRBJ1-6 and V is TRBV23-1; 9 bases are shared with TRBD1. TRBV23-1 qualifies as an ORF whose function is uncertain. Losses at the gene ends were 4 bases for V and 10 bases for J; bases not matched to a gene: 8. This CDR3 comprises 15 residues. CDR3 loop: CASSRSGQGRSPLHF. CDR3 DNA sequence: TGCGCCAGCAGTCGCTCGGGACAGGGTCGGTCACCCCTCCACTTT.

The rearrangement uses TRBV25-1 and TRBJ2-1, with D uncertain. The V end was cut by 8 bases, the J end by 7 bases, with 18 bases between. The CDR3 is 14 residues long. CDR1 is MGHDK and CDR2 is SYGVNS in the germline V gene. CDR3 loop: CASRGYTSWNEQFF. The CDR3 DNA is TGTGCCAGCCGCGGTTATACCAGTTGGAATGAGCAGTTCTTC.

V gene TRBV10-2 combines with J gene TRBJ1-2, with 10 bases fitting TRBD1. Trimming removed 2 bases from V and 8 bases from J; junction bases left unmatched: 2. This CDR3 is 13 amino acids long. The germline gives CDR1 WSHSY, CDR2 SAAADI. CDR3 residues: CASSEGTGDGYTF. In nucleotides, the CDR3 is TGCGCCAGCAGTGAGGGGACAGGGGACGGCTACACCTTC.

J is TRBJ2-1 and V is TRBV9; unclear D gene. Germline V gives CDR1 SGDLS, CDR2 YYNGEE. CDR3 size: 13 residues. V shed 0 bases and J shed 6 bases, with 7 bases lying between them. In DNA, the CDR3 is TGTGCCAGCAGCGTAGGGTGGGCCAATGAGCAGTTCTTC. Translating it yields CASSVGWANEQFF.

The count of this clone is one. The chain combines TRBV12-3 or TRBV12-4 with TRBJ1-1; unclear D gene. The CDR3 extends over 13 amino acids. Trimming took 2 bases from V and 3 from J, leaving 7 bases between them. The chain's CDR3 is CASSLTGYTEAFF. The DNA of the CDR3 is TGTGCCAGCAGTTTAACGGGTTACACTGAAGCTTTCTTT.